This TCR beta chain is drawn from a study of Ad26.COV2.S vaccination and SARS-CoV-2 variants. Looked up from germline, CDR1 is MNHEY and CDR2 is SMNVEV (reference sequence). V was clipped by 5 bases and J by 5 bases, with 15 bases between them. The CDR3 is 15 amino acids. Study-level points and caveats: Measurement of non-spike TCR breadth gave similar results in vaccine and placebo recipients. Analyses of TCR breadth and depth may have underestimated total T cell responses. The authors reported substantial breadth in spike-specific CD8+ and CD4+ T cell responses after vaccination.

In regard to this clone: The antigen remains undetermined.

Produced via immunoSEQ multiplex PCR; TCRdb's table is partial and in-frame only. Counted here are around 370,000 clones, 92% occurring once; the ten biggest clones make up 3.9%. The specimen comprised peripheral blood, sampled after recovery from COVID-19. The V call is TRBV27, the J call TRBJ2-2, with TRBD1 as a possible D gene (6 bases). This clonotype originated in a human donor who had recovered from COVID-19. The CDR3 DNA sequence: TGTGCCAGCAGTCCAAACAGGGTTCGGACCGGGGAGCTGTTTTTT. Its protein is CASSPNRVRTGELFF.